This is a list of T cell receptor beta chains from one sample in a study of shared clonotypes between healthy human individuals. This table comes from immunoSEQ multiplex PCR, and its TCRdb copy is limited to in-frame clones, with some not included. The data show hundreds of thousands of clones, with roughly 70% seen just once and 1.5% to 2% held by the top ten. Material: memory CD4+ T cells sorted from blood. The receptors come from a woman in her twenties or thirties in good health. Both conserved end residues are part of each CDR3. Each record gives: V gene, J gene, clone size, D gene, CDR3 DNA, CDR3 protein. D genes are given only for firm matches. The listing skips clone size in some rows; elsewhere it reads once, few, many or a size class.

>TRBV27|TRBJ1-2|few|.
TGTGCCAGCAGTTTAGGGGGTGGGAACTATGGCTACACCTTC
CASSLGGGNYGYTF
>TRBV5-1|TRBJ2-7|few|.
TGCGCCAGCAGCTTGGGGGGGTCCGAGCAGTACTTC
CASSLGGSEQYF
>TRBV28|TRBJ2-2|.|.
TGTGCCAGCAGTCCGCAGGGGATGGGCACCGGGGAGCTGTTTTTT
CASSPQGMGTGELFF
>TRBV7-4|TRBJ1-1|.|.
TGTGCCAGCAGCCCGCCGGACACTCAGGGCCACACTGAAGCTTTCTTT
CASSPPDTQGHTEAFF
>TRBV28|TRBJ2-5|.|TRBD2
TGTGCCAGCAGTTCCGGACTAGCGGGCCAGTACTTC
CASSSGLAGQYF
>TRBV28|TRBJ2-7|.|.
TGTGCCAGCAGCCCAGGGTTTCTCAGCTCCTACGAGCAGTACTTC
CASSPGFLSSYEQYF
>TRBV7-2|TRBJ2-1|.|.
TGTGCCAGCAGCTTAGCGCCGACAGAGCAGTTCTTC
CASSLAPTEQFF
>TRBV29-1|TRBJ2-7|.|TRBD2
TGCAGCGTTGTGCTAGCGGGAGCCTCGGGGTACGAGCAGTACTTC
CSVVLAGASGYEQYF
>TRBV28|TRBJ2-3|.|.
TGTGCCAGCAGTTTCTATCTAGCCCCAGATACGCAGTATTTT
CASSFYLAPDTQYF
>TRBV19|TRBJ2-3|.|.
TGTGCCAGTAGTATAGGCGGGGGCCGGAGAGATACGCAGTATTTT
CASSIGGGRRDTQYF
>TRBV5-6|TRBJ2-3|.|TRBD1
TGTGCCAGCAGCTTTCCCCCGGGACAGGGAGCAGATACGCAGTATTTT
CASSFPPGQGADTQYF
>TRBV19|TRBJ1-3|.|.
TGTGCCAGTAGTGACCGACGCTCTGGAAACACCATATATTTT
CASSDRRSGNTIYF
>TRBV5-1|TRBJ1-5|few|.
TGCGCCAGCAGCTTGGAAGGGACAAGCAATCAGCCCCAGCATTTT
CASSLEGTSNQPQHF
>TRBV5-1|TRBJ2-5|.|.
TGCGCCAGCAGCTTGGGTGTTTTGGCAGAAGAGACCCAGTACTTC
CASSLGVLAEETQYF
>TRBV28|TRBJ1-2|.|.
TGTGCCAGCAGTTTATGGATCATTGGTGGCTACACCTTC
CASSLWIIGGYTF
>TRBV10-3|TRBJ1-4|.|.
TGTGCCATCAGCAAGGACGGCGAGGGGGGATCAACTAATGAAAAACTGTTTTTT
CAISKDGEGGSTNEKLFF
>TRBV6-1|TRBJ1-1|.|.
TGTGCCAGCACTGCGTTTCGAGCGAACACTGAAGCTTTCTTT
CASTAFRANTEAFF
>TRBV7-9|TRBJ2-3|.|.
TGTGCCAGCAGCTTAATCGGCGCAGGAACAGATACGCAGTATTTT
CASSLIGAGTDTQYF
>TRBV11-1|TRBJ2-1|few|TRBD2
TGTGCCAGCAGCCCCGGACTAGCAATTGAGCAGTTCTTC
CASSPGLAIEQFF
>TRBV2|TRBJ2-1|.|TRBD1
TGTGCCAGCAAGCCCGAGACAGGGGTCAATGAGCAGTTCTTC
CASKPETGVNEQFF
>TRBV4-1|TRBJ1-3|.|TRBD1
TGCGCCACCTCGAAACTACAGGGGGCTGGAAACACCATATATTTT
CATSKLQGAGNTIYF
>TRBV5-1|TRBJ2-7|.|TRBD2
TGCGCCAGCAGCTCTCAGACTAGCGAACCCTACGAGCAGTACTTC
CASSSQTSEPYEQYF
>TRBV5-1|TRBJ1-2|.|.
TGCGCCAGCAGCTACCAAAAAGGGTTGAACTATGGCTACACCTTC
CASSYQKGLNYGYTF
>TRBV27|TRBJ2-3|.|.
TGTGCCAGCAGTTTCCGGGAGAGCGGCACAGATACGCAGTATTTT
CASSFRESGTDTQYF
>TRBV5-1|TRBJ1-2|.|TRBD1
TGCGCCAGCAGCTTACCCGGGACAGGGTATGGCTACACCTTC
CASSLPGTGYGYTF
>TRBV7-2|TRBJ2-1|.|TRBD1
TGTGCCAGCAGCCGGGACAGGGCTCATGAGCAGTTCTTC
CASSRDRAHEQFF
>TRBV25-1|TRBJ2-3|.|TRBD2
TGTGCCAGCAGTGAACCGGGACTAGCGGCCACAGATACGCAGTATTTT
CASSEPGLAATDTQYF
>TRBV15|TRBJ1-2|once|.
TGTGCCACCAGCAGGGAGGGGAATCTGGGCGGCTACACCTTC
CATSREGNLGGYTF
>TRBV27|TRBJ2-1|.|.
TGTGCCAGCAGTTTTAGCTCAAGCTCCTACAATGAGCAGTTCTTC
CASSFSSSSYNEQFF
>TRBV7-9|TRBJ2-4|.|.
TGTGCCAGCAGCTTAGATCGTTTAGCCAAAAACATTCAGTACTTC
CASSLDRLAKNIQYF
>TRBV2|TRBJ2-2|.|.
TGTGCCAGCAGAAGTAGTACCGGGGAGCTGTTTTTT
CASRSSTGELFF
>TRBV6-1|TRBJ1-2|few|.
TGTGCCAGCAGTGAATATGCCACGGCCTCCTATGGCTACACCTTC
CASSEYATASYGYTF
>TRBV6-1|TRBJ2-3|.|TRBD2
TGTGCCAGCAGTGAGGGGGTTGGTCCGGGAGGGGATACGCAGTATTTT
CASSEGVGPGGDTQYF
>TRBV5-1|TRBJ2-5|.|TRBD2
TGCGCCAGCAGCTTGGCTGCGGGAGGGCCCGAAGAGACCCAGTACTTC
CASSLAAGGPEETQYF